These 24 T cell receptor beta chains came from one sample sequenced in a study of blood T cell repertoires in COVID-19. TCRdb keeps only in-frame clones here, not all; method: immunoSEQ multiplex PCR. The sample consists of roughly 340,000 clones, roughly nine tenths of them appearing once. What was sequenced was PBMCs or T cells enriched from blood (not recorded which). The receptors originated from a man younger than 30 who had recovered from COVID-19.

The chain joins TRBV7-5 to TRBJ1-5. TRBV7-5 is designated a pseudogene. The CDR3 contains 15 residues. As DNA, the CDR3 is TGTGTCAGAAGCCGGGGGGCAGGGAGCAATCAGCCCCAGCATTTT. It yields the protein CVRSRGAGSNQPQHF.

The chain employs TRBV5-1 and TRBJ1-3; TRBD1 matches 9 bases. V lost 0 bases to trimming and J lost 2 bases; unmatched junction nucleotides: 0. This CDR3 is 15 amino acids long. Germline V gives CDR1 SGHRS, CDR2 YFSETQ. The CDR3 loop reads CASSLGDRAGNTIYF. The CDR3 nucleotides are TGCGCCAGCAGCTTGGGGGACAGGGCTGGAAACACCATATATTTT.

The chain couples TRBV19 to TRBJ1-1, with 9 bases fitting TRBD1. The germline V gene has CDR1 LNHDA and CDR2 SQIVND (reference sequence). Trimming removed 7 bases from V and 1 base from J; junction bases left unmatched: 13. The CDR3 is 17 amino acids. In DNA form, the CDR3 reads TGTGCCAGTATCCACCCCCGAGGGGGACAGGGGAACACTGAAGCTTTCTTT. Translation gives CASIHPRGGQGNTEAFF.

This clone was observed a single time. V gene TRBV5-6 combines with J gene TRBJ1-5; 8 bases are a match to TRBD1. The V gene end was trimmed by 0 bases and the J gene end by 2 bases; junction bases not matched to a gene: 4. CDR1 is SGHDT and CDR2 is YYEEEE in the germline V gene. CDR3 length: 16 residues. In DNA form, the CDR3 reads TGTGCCAGCAGCTTGGGCCAGGGGGCTGGCAATCAGCCCCAGCATTTT. It translates to CASSLGQGAGNQPQHF.

The CDR3 protein is CASSLKEGDEIAKNIQYF. For the CDR3, the DNA is TGTGCCAGCAGCTTAAAGGAGGGAGACGAAATAGCCAAAAACATTCAGTACTTC. The V and J genes are TRBV7-9 and TRBJ2-4, with D perhaps matching TRBD2 (6 bases). Germline V gives CDR1 SEHNR, CDR2 FQNEAQ (reference sequence). The V gene lost 2 bases and the J gene lost 0 bases, with 17 bases spanning the gap. This CDR3 has 18 residues.

The chain has TRBV3-1 (or the pseudogene TRBV3-2) and TRBJ1-5, with unresolved D. Germline-derived CDR1 and CDR2 are LGHDT and YNNKEL (reference sequence). The CDR3 extends over 14 amino acids. V lost 1 base, J lost 7 bases, and 11 bases lay in between. The CDR3: CASSQGPTTQPQHF. CDR3 sequence (DNA): TGTGCCAGCAGCCAAGGTCCCACTACCCAGCCCCAGCATTTT.

This clone was counted once. This chain joins TRBV5-1 and TRBJ1-1, with D possibly being TRBD1 (6 bases). V lost 3 bases to trimming and J lost 4 bases, with 13 bases between them. CDR3 length: 14 amino acids. Germline loops: CDR1 SGHRS, CDR2 YFSETQ. The CDR3 loop is CASSSRGLSTEAFF. The CDR3 DNA is TGCGCCAGCAGCTCCAGGGGTCTGAGCACTGAAGCTTTCTTT.

The J gene is TRBJ2-1, the V gene TRBV10-3; 7 bases fit TRBD2. The CDR3 is 14 amino acids. The ends lost 8 bases at V and 1 base at J; junction bases unmatched: 5. The germline V gene has CDR1 ENHRY and CDR2 SYGVKD. This CDR3 is CAIWGGLSYNEQFF. CDR3 in DNA: TGTGCCATCTGGGGAGGGCTATCCTACAATGAGCAGTTCTTC.

The chain recombines TRBV4-1 with TRBJ1-5; a possible D gene is TRBD1 (6 bases). Trimming removed 2 bases at V and 3 bases at J, with 11 bases between. CDR1 MGHRA and CDR2 YSYEKL come from the germline V gene. The CDR3 is 15 amino acids. The CDR3 reads CASSQTTGTNQPQHF. CDR3 DNA: TGCGCCAGCAGCCAAACAACAGGGACCAATCAGCCCCAGCATTTT.

V usage is TRBV7-9 and J usage is TRBJ2-7; D is ambiguous. The length of the CDR3 is 13 residues. The V and J ends lost 1 base and 5 bases respectively, with 9 bases between them. The germline gives CDR1 SEHNR, CDR2 FQNEAQ (reference sequence). CDR3 loop: CASSLGLRNEQYF. The CDR3, as DNA: TGTGCCAGCAGCTTAGGCCTCAGGAACGAGCAGTACTTC.

CDR3 in amino acids: CASSSGTAKYEQYF. The CDR3 DNA is TGTGCCAGCAGTTCAGGGACAGCGAAATACGAGCAGTACTTC. The chain links TRBV28 to TRBJ2-7; 7 bases are shared with TRBD1. This CDR3 has 14 amino acids. The germline CDR1 and CDR2 sequences are MDHEN and SYDVKM. Losses at the gene ends were 4 bases for V and 4 bases for J; bases not matched to a gene: 7.

The chain uses TRBV12-3 or TRBV12-4 and TRBJ2-7, with 8 bases matching TRBD2. The junction had 3 bases not matched to a gene; V was cut back by 8 bases and J by 6 bases. The CDR3 covers 11 residues. The chain's CDR3 is CASGTRGEQYF. The CDR3 DNA reads TGTGCCAGCGGGACTAGGGGCGAGCAGTACTTC.

This CDR3 reads CASSAELAGGTGELFF. CDR3 coding DNA: TGTGCCAGCAGCGCCGAACTAGCGGGGGGAACCGGGGAGCTGTTTTTT. The V call is TRBV9, the J call TRBJ2-2; TRBD2 aligns across 12 bases. CDR1 and CDR2 from the germline V gene are SGDLS and YYNGEE. CDR3 length: 16 amino acids. V dropped 3 bases and J dropped 5; count of bases not matched to a gene: 5.

V is TRBV7-2 and J is TRBJ2-2; D uncertain. Per the germline V gene, CDR1 is SGHTA and CDR2 is FQGNSA. V was pared by 3 bases and J by 7 bases, with 15 bases between. The CDR3 totals 15 residues. CDR3 region: CASSFSVSVGGELFF. In nucleotides, the CDR3 is TGTGCCAGCAGCTTCTCCGTCAGCGTTGGCGGGGAGCTGTTTTTT.

The V gene is TRBV28, the J gene TRBJ1-1, with 9 positions matching TRBD1. With V trimmed by 1 base and J by 1 base, 19 bases remained unmatched. Germline CDR1 and CDR2: MDHEN and SYDVKM. The CDR3 totals 21 residues. The CDR3 region is CASSLLFPRRTGGARNTEAFF. As DNA, the CDR3 is TGTGCCAGCAGTTTATTATTTCCAAGAAGAACAGGGGGCGCGAGGAACACTGAAGCTTTCTTT.

J is TRBJ2-2 and V is TRBV5-1; 7 bases are shared with TRBD2. The CDR3 spans 16 residues. The V gene end was trimmed by 7 bases and the J gene end by 0 bases; junction bases not matched to a gene: 9. CDR1 is SGHRS and CDR2 is YFSETQ in the germline V gene. The DNA of the CDR3 is TGCGCCAGCCGCAGACTAGCTATTTCGAACACCGGGGAGCTGTTTTTT. Its protein is CASRRLAISNTGELFF.

This chain joins TRBV7-6 and TRBJ2-3; 11 bases are shared with TRBD2. CDR3 length: 15 residues. Unmatched junction bases numbered 5, after V lost 3 bases and J lost 6 bases. Germline lookup yields CDR1 SGHVS and CDR2 FNYEAQ. CDR3 in DNA: TGTGCCAGCAGCTTTAGCGGGGGGGCAGTCGATACGCAGTATTTT. It yields the protein CASSFSGGAVDTQYF.

CDR3 DNA sequence: TGCGCCAGCAGCCATGAAGGGACAGGCCGGAGCACAGATACGCAGTATTTT. Translation gives CASSHEGTGRSTDTQYF. The chain links TRBV4-1 to TRBJ2-3; 8 nucleotides align to TRBD1. The trim removed 3 bases at V and 0 bases at J, leaving 8 bases unmatched. CDR3 length: 17 residues. The germline CDR1 and CDR2 sequences are MGHRA and YSYEKL.

V gene TRBV11-2 combines with J gene TRBJ2-2; 9 nucleotides line up with TRBD2. This CDR3 spans 15 amino acids. Per germline, CDR1 SGHAT and CDR2 FQNNGV. Unmatched junction bases numbered 8, after V lost 6 bases and J lost 6 bases. The CDR3 nucleotides read TGTGCCAGCAGACCGATTAGCGGGAGCCCCGGGGAGCTGTTTTTT. Translated, it gives CASRPISGSPGELFF.

The chain couples TRBV3-1 (or the pseudogene TRBV3-2) to TRBJ1-1, with TRBD1 matching 11 bases. The CDR3 covers 14 residues. Germline trimming cut 3 bases from V and 11 bases from J; bases unmatched to any gene: 8. Germline lookup yields CDR1 LGHDT and CDR2 YNNKEL (reference sequence). CDR3 loop: CASSHSDRGRSAFF. The CDR3 DNA reads TGTGCCAGCAGCCACTCGGACAGGGGGCGTTCGGCTTTCTTT.

V usage is TRBV5-1 and J usage is TRBJ2-2; TRBD2 matches at 10 bases. This CDR3 has 17 amino acids. Germline values: CDR1 SGHRS, CDR2 YFSETQ. V was pared by 1 base and J by 0 bases, with 3 bases of the junction left unmatched. The CDR3 sequence: CASSLSLAGPNTGELFF. The DNA of the CDR3 is TGCGCCAGCAGCTTGTCACTAGCGGGGCCGAACACCGGGGAGCTGTTTTTT.

This clone has a single count. The CDR3 here is CASSLRDFDHDTQYF. The CDR3 nucleotides are TGTGCCAGCAGCTTACGGGACTTTGATCACGATACGCAGTATTTT. This chain joins TRBV7-3 and TRBJ2-3; maybe TRBD2 (6 bases). The CDR3 length is 15 residues. The germline gives CDR1 SGHTA, CDR2 FQGTGA. V shed 2 bases and J shed 6 bases, with 15 bases lying between them.

The chain carries TRBV5-1 and TRBJ2-3; no reliable D call. The germline V and J ends were trimmed by 0 bases and 2 bases, with 10 bases remaining between them. Germline loops: CDR1 SGHRS, CDR2 YFSETQ. This CDR3 comprises 15 residues. CDR3 coding DNA: TGCGCCAGCAGCTTGGTTACGGTTCTCACAGATACGCAGTATTTT. It encodes CASSLVTVLTDTQYF.

This rearrangement joins TRBV27 to TRBJ1-5; 8 positions agree with TRBD1. From germline, CDR1 is MNHEY and CDR2 SMNVEV (reference sequence). The CDR3 is 14 amino acids. Trimming cost V 5 bases and J 7 bases; bases outside gene matches: 7. The CDR3 spells CASSLLQGGQPQHF. CDR3 bases: TGTGCCAGCAGTCTCCTACAGGGGGGACAGCCCCAGCATTTT.